This T cell receptor beta chain was sequenced during a study of T cell repertoires in aging, cancer and after chemotherapy (dated by TCRdb to about 2019). About the full investigation: Donors spanned six age groups from 30 or younger to 70 or older, with at least three individuals per group. Peripheral blood TCR beta repertoires from healthy donors and cancer patients were profiled to examine immunoaging and T cell reconstitution after chemotherapy. TCR repertoires from healthy donor controls were recorded over periods of several months to years and showed clear clonal overlap between repeated samplings. Roughly 8.8 million TCR reads were contained in the full dataset. A cohort of 220 or so cancer patients (94 with hematological and approximately 120 with solid cancers) was assembled, and 95 to 100 healthy donors were included as a reference group.

TCR beta rearrangements were amplified from genomic DNA isolated from peripheral blood, not from sorted cells or RNA. This clonotype is described as medium-sized (0.01 to 0.1%). The antigen it recognizes is unknown. No much larger clonotype is one base removed from it; base qualities were not supplied. The trim is 1 base for V and 2 bases for J, with a gap of 5 bases between the germline ends. Taken from cysteine to phenylalanine, the CDR3 has 12 residues. The retained sequence is limited to the CDR3, 36 bases, with the frame set at the first base. CDR1 and CDR2 were assigned from the germline V gene as SQVTM and ANQGSEA. Overall study results and their limits: Untreated patients with hematological or solid cancers showed significantly lower blood TCR diversity and higher clonality than age-matched healthy donors. According to the authors, the repertoire data do not permit conclusions about immunological memory after chemotherapy. In healthy donors, the decline in TCR diversity with age was mainly explained by loss of richness, whereas in cancer patients loss of evenness was also found to contribute. Median generation probability increased over the chemotherapy interval in both cancer cohorts, suggesting repertoire reconstitution through rebound thymic output.

Using a mixed TRB-A/B primer pool, multiplex touch-down PCR amplified rearranged TRB sequences covering the V, D and J segments. Illumina adapters and sample indices were attached to the amplicons in two consecutive PCR reactions using Phusion HS II polymerase. Amplicons were gel-purified with the NucleoSpin Gel and PCR Clean-up kit, then checked with Qubit and an Agilent 2100 Bioanalyzer. Libraries were sequenced on an Illumina MiSeq using 600-cycle, single-indexed, paired-end runs. Per the source publication's procedure: MiXCR versions 2.12 and 3.0.5 were used to process TRB sequences. Each unique CDR3 nucleotide sequence was counted as one clone, and only productive sequences with at least two reads were retained. Repertoire metrics included Shannon diversity, evenness, clonality (one minus evenness), and alpha-parameterized diversity profiles from alpha 0 to 5. The IGoR algorithm was used to calculate generation probabilities for clones in the paired samples taken before and after chemotherapy. Through fastp at Q25 and MiXCR, TCRdb rebuilt clones from the public reads, retaining in-frame beta chains. Rows are combined by CDR3 protein, so each entry shows the most common genes and DNA. Clone size and V and J calls follow TCRdb, not the original study. The sample yields just under 10,000 distinct CDR3 sequences; 30% to 45% were counted once. The ten most abundant clones make up about 10% of the sample.

The specimen sequenced was blood. This receptor was taken from a human donor in good health. The chain joins TRBV29-1 to TRBJ2-5, with the D gene uncertain. The CDR3 reads as follows: CSVEVRQETQYF. The sequenced DNA is TGCAGCGTTGAAGTAAGACAAGAGACCCAGTACTTC.